This T cell receptor beta chain was captured in a study of cytomegalovirus exposure and HLA in healthy donors. In regard to this clone: Its antigen is not known.

General study findings and limits: A later analysis linked a missense DCLRE1C variant to TCR beta V- and J-gene trimming. The study labeled more than 150 TCR beta chains cytomegalovirus-associated.

V lost 0 bases, J lost 3 bases, and 10 bases stayed unmatched. The CDR3 is 18 residues long. CDR1 and CDR2 (germline): MGHRA, YSYEKL. With 60 Vbeta and 13 Jbeta primers, the PCR was carried out. Using immunoSEQ multiplex PCR, the repertoire was profiled, and TCRdb retains in-frame clones only, with some absent. The repertoire includes tens of thousands of clones, roughly 67% of them detected once, and around 7.6% sits in the top ten. Unrecorded immune exposures were likely, despite nominal health at sampling. The sequencing input was PBMCs. The genes are TRBV4-1 and TRBJ2-2, with 7 bases lining up with TRBD1. The TCR originated in a middle-aged man in good health and CMV-seropositive. CDR3 sequence: CASSQDPRRTGDTGELFF. CDR3 nucleotide sequence: TGCGCCAGCAGCCAAGACCCCCGGAGGACAGGAGACACCGGGGAGCTGTTTTTT.